Given below is one T cell receptor (beta chain) in context. Germline V lookup: CDR1 SGHTA, CDR2 FQGNSA. The CDR3 extends over 15 amino acids. V lost 4 bases and J lost 6, with 18 bases in between. This sample was taken from a study of blood T cell repertoires in COVID-19. Whole-study context: T cells, B-cell-depleted T cells, or PBMCs supplied cDNA or gDNA.

As processed by the authors: Amplification with reference gene primers provided the estimates of nucleated cell counts. Assay used: immunoSEQ multiplex PCR; TCRdb lists only in-frame clones, some missing. That table supplies the V and J calls and clone size; D and trimming were determined from the DNA. The repertoire holds under 250,000 clones, roughly 83% seen once, with over 9% in the top ten. Sequencing used peripheral blood. The chain carries TRBV7-2 and TRBJ1-1; D remains ambiguous. This TCR derives from an elderly man with acute or convalescent COVID-19. In nucleotides, the CDR3 is TGTGCCAGCAGCTCCACTTTAAGGTTCGGGGCTGAAGCTTTCTTT. Its translation: CASSSTLRFGAEAFF.